Included here is one TCR beta chain sequence, with context. These data come from a study of blood T cell repertoires in COVID-19. Sequenced by immunoSEQ multiplex PCR; TCRdb stores in-frame clones only, minus some. The sample holds over 90,000 clones, approximately 80% seen once. The CDR3 loop spans 12 amino acids. V was trimmed by 4 bases and J by 2 bases, leaving 5 bases between them. Germline CDR1 SQVTM, CDR2 ANQGSEA. The chain joins TRBV29-1 to TRBJ2-2; D uncertain. The origin of this receptor is a human donor in a cohort sampled during active COVID-19. Sequencing was performed on peripheral blood. The CDR3 region has the DNA TGCAGCGTTGGGAGAAACACCGGGGAGCTGTTTTTT. Its translation is CSVGRNTGELFF.